The present T cell receptor beta chain was sequenced within a study of technical replicates of blood from several donors. Generated by immunoSEQ multiplex PCR, the TCRdb table keeps only in-frame clones and is missing some. Of over 50,000 clones in the sample, just over 90% were seen once. Germline V gives CDR1 SNHLY, CDR2 FYNNEI. The CDR3 spans 14 residues. Trimming took off 6 bases at V and 2 bases at J, with 11 bases between the two ends. Concerning this clone itself: Other DNA sequences in the same sample also yield this CDR3.

Sequencing was carried out using PBMCs. The V call is TRBV2, the J call TRBJ1-5, with D possibly matching TRBD1 (6 bases). The TCR comes from a human donor in good health. Some clones in this sample may be carry-over from other donors' samples. The CDR3 DNA sequence: TGTGCCAGCAGCCCTGGACAGCGCAATCAGCCCCAGCATTTT. This encodes CASSPGQRNQPQHF.